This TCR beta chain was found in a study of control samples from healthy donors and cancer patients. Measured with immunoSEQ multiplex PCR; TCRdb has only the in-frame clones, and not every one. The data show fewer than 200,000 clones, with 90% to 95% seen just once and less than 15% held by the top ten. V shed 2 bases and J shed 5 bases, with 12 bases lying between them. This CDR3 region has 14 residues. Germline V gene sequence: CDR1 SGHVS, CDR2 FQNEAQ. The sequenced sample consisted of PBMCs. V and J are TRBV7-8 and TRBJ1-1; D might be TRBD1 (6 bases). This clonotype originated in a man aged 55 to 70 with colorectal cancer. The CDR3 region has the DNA TGTGCCAGCAGCTTACAGGGGATCGGGACTGAAGCTTTCTTT. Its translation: CASSLQGIGTEAFF.